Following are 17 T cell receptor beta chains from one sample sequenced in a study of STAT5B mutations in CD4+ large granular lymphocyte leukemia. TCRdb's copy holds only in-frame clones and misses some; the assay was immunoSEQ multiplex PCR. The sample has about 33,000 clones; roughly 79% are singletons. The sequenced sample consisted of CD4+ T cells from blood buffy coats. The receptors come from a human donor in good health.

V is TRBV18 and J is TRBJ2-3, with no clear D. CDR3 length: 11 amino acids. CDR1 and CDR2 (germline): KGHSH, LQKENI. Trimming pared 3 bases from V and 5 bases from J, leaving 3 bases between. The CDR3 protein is CASSPGDTQYF. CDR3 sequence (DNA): TGTGCCAGCTCACCTGGAGATACGCAGTATTTT.

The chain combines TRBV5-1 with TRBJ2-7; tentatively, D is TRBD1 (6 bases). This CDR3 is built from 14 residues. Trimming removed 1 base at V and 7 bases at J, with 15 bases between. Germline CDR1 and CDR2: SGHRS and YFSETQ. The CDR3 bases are TGCGCCAGCAGCTTGCCAGGGGAAGCGACTGAGCAGTACTTC. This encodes CASSLPGEATEQYF. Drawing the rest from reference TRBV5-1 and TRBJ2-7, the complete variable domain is KAGVTQTPRYLIKTRGQQVTLSCSPISGHRSVSWYQQTPGQGLQFLFEYFSETQRNKGNFPGRFSGRQFSNSRSEMNVSTLELGDSALYLCASSLPGEATEQYFGPGTRLTVT.

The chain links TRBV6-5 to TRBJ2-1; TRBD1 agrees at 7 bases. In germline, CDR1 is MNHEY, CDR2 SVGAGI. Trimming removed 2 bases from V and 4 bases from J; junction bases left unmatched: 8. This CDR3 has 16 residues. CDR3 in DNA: TGTGCCAGCAGTTACCTCGGACAGGAGGTTTACAATGAGCAGTTCTTC. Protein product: CASSYLGQEVYNEQFF.

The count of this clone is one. The CDR3 is CASSPQGDQPQHF. The CDR3, as DNA: TGTGCCAGCAGCCCCCAGGGAGATCAGCCCCAGCATTTT. The J gene is TRBJ1-5, the V gene TRBV7-9; the D gene is possibly TRBD1 (5 bases). The V and J ends lost 5 bases and 5 bases respectively, with 10 bases between them. Looked up from germline, CDR1 is SEHNR and CDR2 is FQNEAQ (reference sequence). The CDR3 contains 13 residues. Full variable domain (missing parts from reference TRBV7-9 and TRBJ1-5): DTGVSQNPRHKITKRGQNVTFRCDPISEHNRLYWYRQTLGQGPEFLTYFQNEAQLEKSRLLSDRFSAERPKGSFSTLEIQRTEQGDSAMYLCASSPQGDQPQHFGDGTRLSIL.

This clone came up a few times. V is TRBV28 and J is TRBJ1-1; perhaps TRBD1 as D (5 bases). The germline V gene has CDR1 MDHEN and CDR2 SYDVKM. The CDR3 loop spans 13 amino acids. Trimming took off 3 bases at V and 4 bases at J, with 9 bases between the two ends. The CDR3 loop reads CASSFLDSTEAFF. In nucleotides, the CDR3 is TGTGCCAGCAGTTTCCTCGACAGCACTGAAGCTTTCTTT.

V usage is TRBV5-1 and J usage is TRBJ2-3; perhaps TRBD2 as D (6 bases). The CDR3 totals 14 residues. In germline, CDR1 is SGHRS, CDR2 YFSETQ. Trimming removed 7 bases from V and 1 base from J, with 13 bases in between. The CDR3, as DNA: TGCGCCAGCCTGGAGGGATTTGGCACAGATACGCAGTATTTT. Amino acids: CASLEGFGTDTQYF.

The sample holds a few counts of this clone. The CDR3 region has the DNA TGCAGTGCCGAAGCGGAGACCCAGTACTTC. Protein sequence: CSAEAETQYF. This chain links TRBV20-1 with TRBJ2-5; no firm D call. The CDR3 runs to 10 residues. Trimming took off 6 bases at V and 5 bases at J, with 7 bases between the two ends. In germline, CDR1 is DFQATT, CDR2 SNEGSKA (reference sequence).

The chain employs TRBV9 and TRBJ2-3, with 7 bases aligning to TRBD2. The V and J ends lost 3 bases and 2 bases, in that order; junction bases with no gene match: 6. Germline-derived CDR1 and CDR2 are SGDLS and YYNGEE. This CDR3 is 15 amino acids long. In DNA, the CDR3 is TGTGCCAGCAGCGACGAAAGCGGGGTCACAGATACGCAGTATTTT. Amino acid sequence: CASSDESGVTDTQYF.

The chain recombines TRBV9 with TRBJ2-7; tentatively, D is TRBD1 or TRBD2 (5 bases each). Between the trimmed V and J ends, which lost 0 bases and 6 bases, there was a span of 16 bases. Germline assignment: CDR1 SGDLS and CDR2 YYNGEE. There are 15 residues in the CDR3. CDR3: CASSVDAGLRVEQYF. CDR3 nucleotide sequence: TGTGCCAGCAGCGTAGATGCGGGCCTCAGGGTCGAGCAGTACTTC.

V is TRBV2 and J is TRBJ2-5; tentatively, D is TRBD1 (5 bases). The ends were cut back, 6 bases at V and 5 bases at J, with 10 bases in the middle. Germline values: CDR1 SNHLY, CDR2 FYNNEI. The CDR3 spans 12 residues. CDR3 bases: TGTGCCAGCAGCAGGGAAGGGGAGACCCAGTACTTC. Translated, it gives CASSREGETQYF.

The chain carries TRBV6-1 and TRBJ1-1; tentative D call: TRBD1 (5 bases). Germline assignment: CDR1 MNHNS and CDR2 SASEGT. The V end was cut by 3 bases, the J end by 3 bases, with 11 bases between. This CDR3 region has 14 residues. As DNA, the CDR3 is TGTGCCAGCAGTGAGCCAGGGTTGGACACTGAAGCTTTCTTT. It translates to CASSEPGLDTEAFF.

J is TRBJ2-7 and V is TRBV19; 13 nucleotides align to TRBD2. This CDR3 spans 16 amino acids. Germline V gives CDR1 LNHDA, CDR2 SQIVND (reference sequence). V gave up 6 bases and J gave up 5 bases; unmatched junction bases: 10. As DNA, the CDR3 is TGTGCCAGTAGCCAGAGACCGGGACTAGCGGGAAACGAGCAGTACTTC. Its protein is CASSQRPGLAGNEQYF.

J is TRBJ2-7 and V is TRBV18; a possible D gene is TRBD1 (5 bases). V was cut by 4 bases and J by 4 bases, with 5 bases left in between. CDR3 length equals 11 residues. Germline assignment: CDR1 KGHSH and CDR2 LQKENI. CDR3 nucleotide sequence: TGTGCCAGCTCACAGGGGTACGAGCAGTACTTC. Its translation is CASSQGYEQYF.

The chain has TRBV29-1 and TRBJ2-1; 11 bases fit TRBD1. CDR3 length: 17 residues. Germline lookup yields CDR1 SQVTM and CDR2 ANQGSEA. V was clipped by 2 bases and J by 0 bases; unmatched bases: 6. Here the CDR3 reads CSVEWWTGGISYNEQFF. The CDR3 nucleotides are TGCAGCGTTGAATGGTGGACAGGGGGCATCTCCTACAATGAGCAGTTCTTC.

DNA of the CDR3: TGTGCCACCGAAACGGGGGAGGGCCCGGGGGGGCAGTTCTTC. This gives the protein CATETGEGPGGQFF. The gene calls are TRBV19 and TRBJ2-1; 7 nucleotides line up with TRBD2. J was trimmed by 12 bases and V by 10 bases; bases with no gene match: 18. CDR1 LNHDA and CDR2 SQIVND come from the germline V gene (reference sequence). The CDR3 runs 14 residues.

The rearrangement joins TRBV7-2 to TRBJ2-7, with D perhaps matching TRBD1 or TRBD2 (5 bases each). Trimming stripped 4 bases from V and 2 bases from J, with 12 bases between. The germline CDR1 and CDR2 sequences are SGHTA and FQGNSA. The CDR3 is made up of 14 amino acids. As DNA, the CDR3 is TGTGCCAGCAGCTGGCCGGGACGGACCTACGAGCAGTACTTC. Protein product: CASSWPGRTYEQYF. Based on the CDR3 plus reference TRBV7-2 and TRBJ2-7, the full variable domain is GAGVSQSPSNKVTEKGKDVELRCDPISGHTALYWYRQSLGQGLEFLIYFQGNSAPDKSGLPSDRFSAERTGGSVSTLTIQRTQQEDSAVYLCASSWPGRTYEQYFGPGTRLTVT.

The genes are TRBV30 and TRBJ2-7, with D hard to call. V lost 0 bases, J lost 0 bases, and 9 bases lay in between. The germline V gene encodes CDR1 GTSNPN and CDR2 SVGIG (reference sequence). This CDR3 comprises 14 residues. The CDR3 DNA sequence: TGTGCCTGGAGTGTTCCAGGAAGCTCCTACGAGCAGTACTTC. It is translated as CAWSVPGSSYEQYF. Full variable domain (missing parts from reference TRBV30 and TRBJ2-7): SQTIHQWPATLVQPVGSPLSLECTVEGTSNPNLYWYRQAAGRGLQLLFYSVGIGQISSEVPQNLSASRPQDRQFILSSKKLLLSDSGFYLCAWSVPGSSYEQYFGPGTRLTVT.